One sample yielded the 27 T cell receptor beta chains listed below, sequenced in a study of cytotoxic CD8 clonotypes in ibrutinib-treated CLL. Method: immunoSEQ multiplex PCR; TCRdb's copy keeps in-frame clones and lacks some. Of around 300,000 clones in the sample, almost 80% were seen once. The sequences come from PBMCs, collected before ibrutinib treatment. The receptors were sampled from a human donor with chronic lymphocytic leukemia.

The rearrangement uses TRBV4-2 and TRBJ2-7, with 7 bases that match TRBD1. V lost 5 bases to trimming and J lost 3 bases; unmatched junction nucleotides: 16. Germline assignment: CDR1 LGHNA and CDR2 YNFKEQ. The CDR3 sequence is 17 residues long. Written as DNA, the CDR3 is TGTGCCAGCAGCTGGAGACACGGGACAGAAGTGGACTACGAGCAGTACTTC. This gives the protein CASSWRHGTEVDYEQYF.

This chain uses TRBV12-5 with TRBJ2-1; 7 bases fit TRBD1. The CDR3 is 17 residues long. CDR1 and CDR2 (germline): LGHNT, FRNRAP. The J segment lost 1 base and the V segment lost 0 bases, leaving 6 bases of the junction unmatched. CDR3: CASGLVRQGRSYNEQFF. As DNA, the CDR3 is TGTGCTAGTGGTTTGGTAAGACAGGGAAGGTCCTACAATGAGCAGTTCTTC.

This chain links TRBV7-9 with TRBJ1-1, with D possibly being TRBD1 (6 bases). Germline CDR1 reads SEHNR; CDR2 reads FQNEAQ (reference sequence). The CDR3 spans 13 residues. Trimming took off 6 bases at V and 5 bases at J, with 13 bases between the two ends. This chain's CDR3 is CASRRTDRTEAFF. The CDR3 DNA sequence: TGTGCCAGCAGGAGGACAGACCGTACTGAAGCTTTCTTT.

The rearrangement links TRBV5-1 to TRBJ2-2; a possible D gene is TRBD2 (6 bases). Germline V gene sequence: CDR1 SGHRS, CDR2 YFSETQ. The CDR3 extends over 16 amino acids. V lost 0 bases and J lost 5, with 14 bases in between. The CDR3 reads CASSLAVAGQTGELFF. The DNA of the CDR3 is TGCGCCAGCAGCTTGGCCGTGGCGGGGCAAACCGGGGAGCTGTTTTTT.

This chain uses TRBV5-4 with TRBJ2-3, with TRBD2 identical over 12 bases. CDR3 length: 17 amino acids. The germline gives CDR1 SGHNT, CDR2 YYREEE (reference sequence). Unmatched junction bases numbered 8, after V lost 4 bases and J lost 2 bases. CDR3 in DNA: TGTGCCAGCAGCGTGGTACTAGCGGGAGGACTCACAGATACGCAGTATTTT. It codes for CASSVVLAGGLTDTQYF.

The chain employs TRBV28 and TRBJ1-1, with 7 bases that match TRBD1. Losses at the gene ends were 5 bases for V and 1 base for J; bases not matched to a gene: 13. Germline V lookup: CDR1 MDHEN, CDR2 SYDVKM. This CDR3 has 17 residues. The CDR3 sequence: CASSLMGYRGKNTEAFF. CDR3 sequence (DNA): TGTGCCAGCAGTCTCATGGGGTACAGGGGAAAGAACACTGAAGCTTTCTTT.

CDR3 sequence: CASSTVGDEQYF. CDR3 coding DNA: TGTGCCAGCAGCACAGTAGGGGACGAGCAGTACTTC. The rearrangement links TRBV7-2 to TRBJ2-7; D possibly corresponds to TRBD1 (5 bases). Germline CDR1 is SGHTA and CDR2 is FQGNSA. V dropped 5 bases and J dropped 5 bases, with 10 bases sitting between them. CDR3 length: 12 amino acids. Complete variable domain (other parts from reference TRBV7-2 and TRBJ2-7): GAGVSQSPSNKVTEKGKDVELRCDPISGHTALYWYRQSLGQGLEFLIYFQGNSAPDKSGLPSDRFSAERTGGSVSTLTIQRTQQEDSAVYLCASSTVGDEQYFGPGTRLTVT.

V usage is TRBV27 and J usage is TRBJ2-1; 7 nucleotides agree with TRBD2. V shed 6 bases and J 4 bases; nucleotides not matched to a gene: 6. Germline lookup yields CDR1 MNHEY and CDR2 SMNVEV (reference sequence). The CDR3 covers 14 residues. CDR3 coding DNA: TGTGCCAGCAGGACTAGCAAGAAATACAATGAGCAGTTCTTC. This sequence encodes CASRTSKKYNEQFF.

This chain uses TRBV25-1 with TRBJ2-7, with 14 positions matching TRBD2. Germline assignment: CDR1 MGHDK and CDR2 SYGVNS. The CDR3 covers 17 residues. V lost 6 bases and J lost 1; bases outside the gene matches: 8. In nucleotides, the CDR3 is TGTGCCAGCAGGAGGGGACTAGCGGGGGCGGGATCCTACGAGCAGTACTTC. It encodes CASRRGLAGAGSYEQYF.

The chain is built from TRBV7-8 and TRBJ2-7; D possibly corresponds to TRBD2 (6 bases). Trimming removed 1 base at V and 12 bases at J, with 16 bases between. Per germline, CDR1 SGHVS and CDR2 FQNEAQ. The CDR3 consists of 13 residues. The CDR3 sequence is CASSLEVPGDRYF. DNA for the CDR3: TGTGCCAGCAGCTTAGAGGTCCCGGGAGACCGGTACTTC.

Only one count was recorded for this clone. The chain couples TRBV5-4 to TRBJ2-2, with a possible D match to TRBD2 (5 bases). The CDR3 runs to 14 residues. Deletions cut 0 bases from V and 4 bases from J, with 7 bases between. The germline gives CDR1 SGHNT, CDR2 YYREEE (reference sequence). The CDR3 loop is CASSLVSATGELFF. The CDR3 bases are TGTGCCAGCAGCTTGGTTAGCGCCACCGGGGAGCTGTTTTTT.

J is TRBJ1-1 and V is TRBV27, with a tentative D call TRBD1 (6 bases). The germline CDR1 and CDR2 sequences are MNHEY and SMNVEV (reference sequence). This CDR3 has 14 residues. V was clipped by 6 bases and J by 0 bases, with 11 bases between them. CDR3 amino acids: CASRLQGMNTEAFF. CDR3 nucleotide sequence: TGTGCCAGCAGGCTACAGGGTATGAACACTGAAGCTTTCTTT.

The chain joins TRBV11-3 to TRBJ2-3, with D perhaps TRBD2 (5 bases). This CDR3 contains 15 residues. Germline V gene sequence: CDR1 SGHNT, CDR2 YENEEA. Trimming took 3 bases from V and 0 from J, leaving 10 bases between them. The CDR3 sequence is CASSFGGGSTDTQYF. The CDR3 DNA sequence: TGTGCCAGCAGCTTTGGCGGAGGTAGCACAGATACGCAGTATTTT.

V and J are TRBV5-5 and TRBJ2-7; TRBD2 matches 10 bases. Germline CDR1 SGHKS, CDR2 YYEKEE (reference sequence). The CDR3 sequence is 12 residues long. V was clipped by 1 base and J by 12 bases; unmatched bases: 4. The DNA of the CDR3 is TGTGCCAGCAGCTTGCTAGCGGGAGAGTTGTACTTC. Protein sequence: CASSLLAGELYF.

This clone was counted only a few times. The V gene is TRBV28, the J gene TRBJ2-7; the match to TRBD2 covers 15 bases. The CDR3 extends over 20 amino acids. CDR1 MDHEN and CDR2 SYDVKM come from the germline V gene. V lost 5 bases and J lost 0; bases outside the gene matches: 14. The CDR3 here is CASSPQFPGLAGGNSYEQYF. The CDR3 bases are TGTGCCAGCAGTCCGCAATTCCCGGGACTAGCGGGGGGAAACTCCTACGAGCAGTACTTC.

The chain combines TRBV11-3 with TRBJ1-3; no definite D call. The CDR3 has 12 amino acids. V lost 5 bases to trimming and J lost 2 bases, with 4 bases between them. Germline CDR1 is SGHNT and CDR2 is YENEEA. CDR3 coding DNA: TGTGCCAGCAGCAAAACTGGAAACACCATATATTTT. Encoded protein: CASSKTGNTIYF.

The table lists this clone with a few counts. The V and J genes are TRBV9 and TRBJ1-5, with unresolved D. Germline assignment: CDR1 SGDLS and CDR2 YYNGEE. Deletions cut 0 bases from V and 0 bases from J, with 7 bases between. This CDR3 region has 15 residues. This CDR3 reads CASSVGQYSNQPQHF. CDR3 bases: TGTGCCAGCAGCGTAGGGCAGTATAGCAATCAGCCCCAGCATTTT.

The chain employs TRBV14 and TRBJ1-2; D is unclear. Trimming cost V 3 bases and J 8 bases, with 16 bases left between them. From germline, CDR1 is SGHDN and CDR2 FVKESK. This CDR3 region has 14 residues. The CDR3 here is CASSHSLWGGGYTF. CDR3 nucleotide sequence: TGTGCCAGCAGCCATTCTCTATGGGGTGGCGGCTACACCTTC.

A single count supports this clone. The chain has TRBV5-8 and TRBJ1-5; D might be TRBD1 (5 bases). The CDR3 totals 12 residues. Germline-derived CDR1 and CDR2 are SGHTS and YDEGEE. Trimming pared 4 bases from V and 10 bases from J, leaving 12 bases between. The CDR3 region has the DNA TGTGCCAGCAGCGGGGCCAGCAGACCCCAGCATTTT. Protein: CASSGASRPQHF.

The V gene is TRBV7-2, the J gene TRBJ1-3; no definite D call. Germline CDR1 is SGHTA and CDR2 is FQGNSA. This CDR3 has 12 amino acids. V was clipped by 9 bases and J by 3 bases, with 9 bases between them. For the CDR3, the DNA is TGTGCCAGTCGATACGGTGGAAACACCATATATTTT. This gives the protein CASRYGGNTIYF.

The rearrangement uses TRBV7-9 and TRBJ2-7; D remains unclear. CDR3 length: 15 amino acids. Trimming cost V 6 bases and J 3 bases, with 18 bases left between them. CDR1 and CDR2 (germline): SEHNR, FQNEAQ (reference sequence). The DNA of the CDR3 is TGTGCCAGCAGGTTTATACAGAGCCTTAACTACGAGCAGTACTTC. The encoded protein is CASRFIQSLNYEQYF.

The rearrangement joins TRBV7-6 to TRBJ2-5; D remains ambiguous. The CDR3 totals 17 residues. The V and J ends lost 1 base and 0 bases respectively, with 15 bases between them. Germline CDR1 reads SGHVS; CDR2 reads FNYEAQ. The CDR3 region has the DNA TGTGCCAGCAGCTTAGAGTGGGCAGCACCCAACCAAGAGACCCAGTACTTC. Encoded protein: CASSLEWAAPNQETQYF. The full variable domain, with the rest looked up from reference TRBV7-6 and TRBJ2-5, is GAGVSQSPRYKVTKRGQDVALRCDPISGHVSLYWYRQALGQGPEFLTYFNYEAQQDKSGLPNDRFSAERPEGSISTLTIQRTEQRDSAMYRCASSLEWAAPNQETQYFGPGTRLLVL.

V gene TRBV7-2 combines with J gene TRBJ1-1; D ambiguous. Trimming removed 1 base at V and 1 base at J, with 7 bases between. CDR1 and CDR2 from the germline V gene are SGHTA and FQGNSA. This CDR3 has 14 amino acids. The chain's CDR3 is CASSLVHPNTEAFF. The CDR3 bases are TGTGCCAGCAGCTTAGTACACCCGAACACTGAAGCTTTCTTT.

This clone was observed once. The chain has TRBV7-8 and TRBJ1-4; D gene unclear. There are 18 residues in the CDR3. Germline V gives CDR1 SGHVS, CDR2 FQNEAQ. V was cut by 2 bases and J by 0 bases, with 16 bases left in between. In nucleotides, the CDR3 is TGTGCCAGCAGCTTAAATTATGCGAGGGAGACAACTAATGAAAAACTGTTTTTT. It is translated as CASSLNYARETTNEKLFF.

The chain carries TRBV27 and TRBJ2-2; 12 bases are a match to TRBD2. The CDR3 covers 15 residues. From germline, CDR1 is MNHEY and CDR2 SMNVEV (reference sequence). Trimming cost V 6 bases and J 8 bases; bases outside gene matches: 7. The CDR3 spells CASSLGTSGRGELFF. In DNA, the CDR3 is TGTGCCAGCAGCTTAGGCACTAGCGGGAGGGGGGAGCTGTTTTTT.

The CDR3 DNA follows: TGCGCCAGCAGCCAAGTCGAGGGGGCTTACCAGCCCCAGCATTTT. Its translation: CASSQVEGAYQPQHF. This sequence joins TRBV4-1 and TRBJ1-5; 7 bases are a match to TRBD1. Germline trimming cut 1 base from V and 7 bases from J; bases unmatched to any gene: 7. The CDR3 runs to 15 residues. Germline lookup yields CDR1 MGHRA and CDR2 YSYEKL.

The CDR3 DNA follows: TGTGCCAGCAGCTTTAGTAGCGGGAGGGACTACGAGCAGTACTTC. Its translation: CASSFSSGRDYEQYF. The rearrangement uses TRBV7-9 and TRBJ2-7, with 11 nucleotides matching TRBD2. J lost 3 bases, V lost 3 bases, and 4 bases had no gene match. CDR3 length: 15 residues. Germline lookup yields CDR1 SEHNR and CDR2 FQNEAQ (reference sequence). The full variable domain, rest sourced from reference TRBV7-9 and TRBJ2-7, is DTGVSQNPRHKITKRGQNVTFRCDPISEHNRLYWYRQTLGQGPEFLTYFQNEAQLEKSRLLSDRFSAERPKGSFSTLEIQRTEQGDSAMYLCASSFSSGRDYEQYFGPGTRLTVT.